This T cell receptor (beta chain) was sequenced during a study of blood T cell repertoires in COVID-19. Overall study context: Samples of COVID-19 (acute and convalescent) were obtained from the United States, Italy and Spain. PBMCs, B-cell-depleted T cells, or T cells provided the cDNA or gDNA that made up the material.

The authors' processing: Amplification with reference gene primers provided the estimates of nucleated cell counts. Assay used: immunoSEQ multiplex PCR; TCRdb lists only in-frame clones, some missing. The V and J calls and clone size come from that table; D and trimming were worked out from the DNA. The table lists 120,000 or so clones, less than 75% of them singletons. CDR3 length: 15 residues. CDR1 is SGDLS and CDR2 is YYNGEE in the germline V gene. V was shortened by 3 bases and J by 2 bases, with 14 bases between the two germline ends. This chain uses TRBV9 with TRBJ1-1, with a tentative D call TRBD1 (5 bases). Sequencing was performed on peripheral blood. This TCR was sampled from a human donor with acute or convalescent COVID-19. The donor label of this sample is uncertain. CDR3 protein: CASSAGGVGNTEAFF. In nucleotides, the CDR3 is TGTGCCAGCAGCGCCGGGGGGGTAGGCAACACTGAAGCTTTCTTT.